One sample yielded the 11 T cell receptor beta chains listed below, sequenced in a study of T cell responses to AZD1222 COVID-19 vaccine. Assay: immunoSEQ multiplex PCR; the TCRdb copy retains only in-frame clones and omits some. The repertoire holds some 140,000 clones, with 84% as singletons. Sequences were derived from peripheral blood, sampled on day 0 of AZD1222 vaccination. The receptors originated from an adult in good health.

J is TRBJ1-2 and V is TRBV5-1, with D possibly matching TRBD1 (5 bases). From germline, CDR1 is SGHRS and CDR2 YFSETQ. With 6 bases removed from V and 4 bases from J, the gap between germline ends came to 13 bases. The CDR3 runs 13 residues. This chain's CDR3 is CASNGGNPYGYTF. The CDR3 DNA sequence: TGCGCCAGCAACGGGGGGAACCCCTATGGCTACACCTTC.

This clone showed up just a few times. V is TRBV9 and J is TRBJ2-5, with D unclear. Deletions cut 0 bases from V and 1 base from J, with 10 bases between. Germline V gene sequence: CDR1 SGDLS, CDR2 YYNGEE. The CDR3 loop spans 15 amino acids. The CDR3 loop is CASSVASGSQETQYF. The CDR3 DNA follows: TGTGCCAGCAGCGTAGCTTCCGGTAGCCAAGAGACCCAGTACTTC.

The rearrangement uses TRBV6-2 or TRBV6-3 and TRBJ2-7; D may be TRBD1 (5 bases). Deletions cut 2 bases from V and 9 bases from J, with 11 bases between. Germline assignment: CDR1 MNHEY and CDR2 SVGEGT. The CDR3 length is 12 residues. The CDR3 reads CASSYGRVGQYF. Here the CDR3 DNA reads TGTGCCAGCAGTTACGGCAGGGTTGGGCAGTACTTC.

This chain links TRBV7-9 with TRBJ1-4, with D maybe TRBD1 (5 bases). There are 16 residues in the CDR3. Germline V CDR1 and CDR2: SEHNR, FQNEAQ (reference sequence). V was trimmed by 1 base and J by 4 bases, leaving 13 bases between them. CDR3 DNA: TGTGCCAGCAGCTTAGTCAGCGGGACCATTAATGAAAAACTGTTTTTT. Translation gives CASSLVSGTINEKLFF.

The V gene is TRBV2, the J gene TRBJ1-5, with TRBD1 matching over 10 bases. Trimming cost V 4 bases and J 5 bases; bases outside gene matches: 5. Germline values: CDR1 SNHLY, CDR2 FYNNEI. The CDR3 contains 15 residues. CDR3 sequence: CASSVGQGMDQPQHF. The CDR3 DNA reads as TGTGCCAGCAGTGTGGGACAGGGGATGGATCAGCCCCAGCATTTT.

In its sample, this clone was seen once. V gene TRBV30 combines with J gene TRBJ1-4; D is uncertain. This CDR3 has 14 residues. Germline-derived CDR1 and CDR2 are GTSNPN and SVGIG (reference sequence). Trimming pared 1 base from V and 8 bases from J, leaving 14 bases between. As DNA, the CDR3 is TGTGCCTGGAGTGGGAAGACACTACCGGAAAAACTGTTTTTT. It translates to CAWSGKTLPEKLFF. Full variable domain (outside the CDR3, taken from reference TRBV30 and TRBJ1-4): SQTIHQWPATLVQPVGSPLSLECTVEGTSNPNLYWYRQAAGRGLQLLFYSVGIGQISSEVPQNLSASRPQDRQFILSSKKLLLSDSGFYLCAWSGKTLPEKLFFGSGTQLSVL.

The chain links TRBV9 to TRBJ2-4; D gene ambiguous. V was shortened by 4 bases and J by 5 bases, with 16 bases between the two germline ends. CDR3 length: 15 residues. Per the germline V gene, CDR1 is SGDLS and CDR2 is YYNGEE. The CDR3 sequence is CASSPTPIIQNIQYF. Here the CDR3 DNA reads TGTGCCAGCAGCCCGACCCCTATCATCCAAAACATTCAGTACTTC.

This rearrangement joins TRBV11-2 to TRBJ1-2, with D possibly TRBD1 on 6 matching bases. Trimming shortened V by 1 base and J by 3 bases, and 12 bases separated the two germline ends. The length of the CDR3 is 15 residues. In germline, CDR1 is SGHAT, CDR2 FQNNGV. Here the CDR3 reads CASSLAASGDYGYTF. CDR3 DNA: TGTGCCAGCAGCTTAGCCGCGTCAGGGGACTATGGCTACACCTTC.

This clone was detected only once. The chain carries TRBV19 and TRBJ1-3; D not certain. Trimming took 6 bases from V and 0 from J, leaving 15 bases between them. The CDR3 has 16 residues. Germline CDR1 is LNHDA and CDR2 is SQIVND (reference sequence). DNA for the CDR3: TGTGCCAGTAGGCCGACGGGAACCTCCTCTGGAAACACCATATATTTT. It yields the protein CASRPTGTSSGNTIYF.

This chain links TRBV6-6 with TRBJ1-3, with 7 bases identical to TRBD1. CDR1 MNHNY and CDR2 SVGAGI come from the germline V gene (reference sequence). This CDR3 spans 16 amino acids. Trimming cost V 3 bases and J 0 bases; bases outside gene matches: 5. The DNA of the CDR3 is TGTGCCAGCAGTTATCGGGACAGCTCCTCTGGAAACACCATATATTTT. Encoded protein: CASSYRDSSSGNTIYF.

The chain couples TRBV5-4 to TRBJ2-7; D call uncertain. CDR1 is SGHNT and CDR2 is YYREEE in the germline V gene (reference sequence). This CDR3 is built from 14 residues. V lost 4 bases to trimming and J lost 3 bases, with 14 bases between them. Here the CDR3 DNA reads TGTGCCAGCAGCCCCCGGGCAGGAGTCTACGAGCAGTACTTC. Translation gives CASSPRAGVYEQYF.